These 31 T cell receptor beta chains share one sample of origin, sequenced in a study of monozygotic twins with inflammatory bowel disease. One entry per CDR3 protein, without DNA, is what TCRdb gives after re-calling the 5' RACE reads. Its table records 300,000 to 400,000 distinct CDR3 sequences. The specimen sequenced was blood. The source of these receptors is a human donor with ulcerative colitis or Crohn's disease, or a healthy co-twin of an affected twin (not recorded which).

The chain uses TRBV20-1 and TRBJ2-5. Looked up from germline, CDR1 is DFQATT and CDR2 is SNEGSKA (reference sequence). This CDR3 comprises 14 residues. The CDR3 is CSARHFSTLETQYF.

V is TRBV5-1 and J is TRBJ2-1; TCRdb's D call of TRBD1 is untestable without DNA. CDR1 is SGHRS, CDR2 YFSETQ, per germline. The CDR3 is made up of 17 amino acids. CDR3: CASSLGRGTGGVDEQFF.

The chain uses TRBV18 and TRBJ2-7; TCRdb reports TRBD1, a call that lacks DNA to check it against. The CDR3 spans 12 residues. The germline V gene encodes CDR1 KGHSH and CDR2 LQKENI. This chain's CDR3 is CASSPGTYEQYF.

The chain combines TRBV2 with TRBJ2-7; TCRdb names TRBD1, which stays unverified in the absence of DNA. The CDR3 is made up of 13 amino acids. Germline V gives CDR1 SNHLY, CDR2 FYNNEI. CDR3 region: CASREPPGEEQYF.

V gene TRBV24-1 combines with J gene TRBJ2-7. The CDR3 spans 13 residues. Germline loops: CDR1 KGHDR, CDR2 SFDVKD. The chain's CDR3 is CATSEAASYEQYF.

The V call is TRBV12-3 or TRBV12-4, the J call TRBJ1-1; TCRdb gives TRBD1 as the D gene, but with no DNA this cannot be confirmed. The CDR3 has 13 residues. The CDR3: CASRPTVNTEAFF.

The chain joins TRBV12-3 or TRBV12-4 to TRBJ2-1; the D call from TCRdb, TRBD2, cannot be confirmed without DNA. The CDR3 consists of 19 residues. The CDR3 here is CASRPSLGTSGSSYNEQFF.

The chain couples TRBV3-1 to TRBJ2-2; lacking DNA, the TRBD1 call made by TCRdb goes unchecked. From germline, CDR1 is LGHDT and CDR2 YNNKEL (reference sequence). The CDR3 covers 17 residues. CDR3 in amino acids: CASSQEGTGPYTGELFF. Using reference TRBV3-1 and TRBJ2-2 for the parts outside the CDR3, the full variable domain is DTAVSQTPKYLVTQMGNDKSIKCEQNLGHDTMYWYKQDSKKFLKIMFSYNNKELIINETVPNRFSPKSPDKAHLNLHINSLELGDSAVYFCASSQEGTGPYTGELFFGEGSRLTVL.

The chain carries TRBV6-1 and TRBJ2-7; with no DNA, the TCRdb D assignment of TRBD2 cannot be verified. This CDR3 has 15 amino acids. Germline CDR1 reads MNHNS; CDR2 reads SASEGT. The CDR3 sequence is CASSEGTSGSYEQYF.

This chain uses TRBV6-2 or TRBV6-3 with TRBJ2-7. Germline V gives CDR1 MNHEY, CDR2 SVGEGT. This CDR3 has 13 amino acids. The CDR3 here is CASSYRSSYEQYF.

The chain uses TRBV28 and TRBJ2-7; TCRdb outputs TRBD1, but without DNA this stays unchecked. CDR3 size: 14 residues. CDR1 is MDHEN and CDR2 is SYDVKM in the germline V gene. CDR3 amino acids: CASSLSGTVLRQYF.

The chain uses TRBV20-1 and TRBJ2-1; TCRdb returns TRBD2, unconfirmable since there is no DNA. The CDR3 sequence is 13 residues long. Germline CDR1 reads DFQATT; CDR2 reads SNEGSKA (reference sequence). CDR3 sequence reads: CSAIRTSLPEQFF.

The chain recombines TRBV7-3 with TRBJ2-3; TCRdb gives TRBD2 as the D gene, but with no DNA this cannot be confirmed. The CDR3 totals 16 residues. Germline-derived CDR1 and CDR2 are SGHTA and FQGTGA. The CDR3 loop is CASSLNPPANTDTQYF.

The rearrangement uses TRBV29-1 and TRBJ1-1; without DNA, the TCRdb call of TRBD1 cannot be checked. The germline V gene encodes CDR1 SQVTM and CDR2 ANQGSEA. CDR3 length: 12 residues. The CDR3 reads CSVWDRYTEAFF.

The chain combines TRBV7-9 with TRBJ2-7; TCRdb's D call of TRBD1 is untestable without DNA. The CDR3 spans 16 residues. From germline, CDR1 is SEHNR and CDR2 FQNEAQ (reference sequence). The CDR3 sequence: CASSLGGTGSLYEQYF.

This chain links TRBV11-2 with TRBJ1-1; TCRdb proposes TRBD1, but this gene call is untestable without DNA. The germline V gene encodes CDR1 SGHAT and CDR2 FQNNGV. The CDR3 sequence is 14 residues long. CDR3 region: CASSLGDRVSEAFF.

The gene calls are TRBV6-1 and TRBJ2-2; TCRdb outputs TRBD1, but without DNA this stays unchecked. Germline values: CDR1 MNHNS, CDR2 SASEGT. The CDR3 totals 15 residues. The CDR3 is CASNRGSHPTGELFF.

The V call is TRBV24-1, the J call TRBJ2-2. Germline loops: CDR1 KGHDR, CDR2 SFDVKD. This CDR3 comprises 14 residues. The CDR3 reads CATSRAANTGELFF.

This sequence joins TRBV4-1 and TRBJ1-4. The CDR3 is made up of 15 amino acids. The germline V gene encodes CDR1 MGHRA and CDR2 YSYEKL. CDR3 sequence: CASSQEALVNEKLFF.

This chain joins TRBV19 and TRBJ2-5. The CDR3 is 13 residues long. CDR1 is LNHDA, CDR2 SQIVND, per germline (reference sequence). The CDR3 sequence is CASRTQNQETQYF.

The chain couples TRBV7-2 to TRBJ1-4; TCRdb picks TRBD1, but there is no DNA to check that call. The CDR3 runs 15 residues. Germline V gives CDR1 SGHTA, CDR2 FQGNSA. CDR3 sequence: CASSRTGTFLEKLFF.

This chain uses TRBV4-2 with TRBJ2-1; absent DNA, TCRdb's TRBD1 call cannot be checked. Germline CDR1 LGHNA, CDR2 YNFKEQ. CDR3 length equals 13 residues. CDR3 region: CASSQFLAGQQFF.

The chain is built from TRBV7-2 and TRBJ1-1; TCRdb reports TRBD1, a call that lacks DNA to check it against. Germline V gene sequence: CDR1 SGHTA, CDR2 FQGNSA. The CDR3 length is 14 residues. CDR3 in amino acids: CASSPGGVGTEAFF.

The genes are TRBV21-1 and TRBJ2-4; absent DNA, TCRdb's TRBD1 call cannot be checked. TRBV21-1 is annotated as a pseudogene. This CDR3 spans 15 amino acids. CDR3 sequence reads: CAPGGCLLAKNIQYF.

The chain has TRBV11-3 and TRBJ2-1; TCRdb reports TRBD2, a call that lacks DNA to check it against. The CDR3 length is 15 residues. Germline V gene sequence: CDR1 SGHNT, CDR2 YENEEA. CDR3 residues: CASSRGTNPYNEQFF.

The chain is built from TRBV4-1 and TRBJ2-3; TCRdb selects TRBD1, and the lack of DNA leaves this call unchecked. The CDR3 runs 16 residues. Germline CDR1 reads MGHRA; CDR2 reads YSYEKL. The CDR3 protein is CASSLGTGQGSDTQYF.

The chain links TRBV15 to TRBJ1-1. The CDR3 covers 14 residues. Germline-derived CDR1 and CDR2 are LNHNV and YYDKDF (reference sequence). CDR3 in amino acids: CATSRPQQNTEAFF.

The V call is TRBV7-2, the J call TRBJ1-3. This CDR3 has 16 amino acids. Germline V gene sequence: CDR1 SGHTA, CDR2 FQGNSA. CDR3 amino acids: CASSYSPPVSGNTIYF.

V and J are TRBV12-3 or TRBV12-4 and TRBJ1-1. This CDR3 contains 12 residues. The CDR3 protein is CASTLGWAEAFF.

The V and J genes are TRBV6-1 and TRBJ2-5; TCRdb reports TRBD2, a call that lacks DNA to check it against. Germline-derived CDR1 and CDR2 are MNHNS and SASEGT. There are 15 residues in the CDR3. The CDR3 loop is CASVPQRGGRETQYF.

The CDR3 here is CASTPTPAGNSPLHF. The V and J genes are TRBV6-2 or TRBV6-3 and TRBJ1-6. Germline CDR1 and CDR2: MNHEY and SVGEGT. This CDR3 has 15 residues.